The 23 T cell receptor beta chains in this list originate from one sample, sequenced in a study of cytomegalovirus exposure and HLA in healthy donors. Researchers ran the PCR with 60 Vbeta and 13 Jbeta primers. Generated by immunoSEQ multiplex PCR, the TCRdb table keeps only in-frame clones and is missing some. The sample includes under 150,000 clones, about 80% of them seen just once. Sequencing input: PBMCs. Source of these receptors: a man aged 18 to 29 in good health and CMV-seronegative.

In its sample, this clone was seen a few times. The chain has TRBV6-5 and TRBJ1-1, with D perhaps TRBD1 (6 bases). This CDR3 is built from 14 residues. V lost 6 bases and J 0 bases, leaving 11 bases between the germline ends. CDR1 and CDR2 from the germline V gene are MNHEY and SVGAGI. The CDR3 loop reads CASSPGQMNTEAFF. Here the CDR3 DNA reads TGTGCCAGCAGCCCGGGACAAATGAACACTGAAGCTTTCTTT.

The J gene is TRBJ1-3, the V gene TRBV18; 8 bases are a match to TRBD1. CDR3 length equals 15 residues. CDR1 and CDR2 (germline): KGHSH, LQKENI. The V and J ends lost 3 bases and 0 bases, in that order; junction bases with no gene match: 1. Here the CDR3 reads CASSPGQDSGNTIYF. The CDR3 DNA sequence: TGTGCCAGCTCACCGGGACAGGACTCTGGAAACACCATATATTTT.

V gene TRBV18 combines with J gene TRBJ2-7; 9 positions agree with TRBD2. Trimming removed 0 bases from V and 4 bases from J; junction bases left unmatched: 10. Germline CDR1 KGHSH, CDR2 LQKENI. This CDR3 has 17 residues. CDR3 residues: CASSPPPALAGRYEQYF. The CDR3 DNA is TGTGCCAGCTCACCACCTCCGGCCCTAGCGGGGAGGTACGAGCAGTACTTC.

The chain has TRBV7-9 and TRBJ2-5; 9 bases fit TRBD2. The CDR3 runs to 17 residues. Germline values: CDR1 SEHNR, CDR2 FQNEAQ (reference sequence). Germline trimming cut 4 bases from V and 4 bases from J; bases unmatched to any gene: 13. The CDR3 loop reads CASSSSNRGLAAETQYF. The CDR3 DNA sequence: TGTGCCAGCAGCTCTTCGAACCGGGGACTAGCTGCAGAGACCCAGTACTTC.

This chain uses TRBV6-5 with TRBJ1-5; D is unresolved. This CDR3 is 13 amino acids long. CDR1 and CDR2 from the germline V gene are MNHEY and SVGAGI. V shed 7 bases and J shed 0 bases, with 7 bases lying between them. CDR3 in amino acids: CASTTNSNQPQHF. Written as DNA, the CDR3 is TGTGCCAGCACCACAAATAGCAATCAGCCCCAGCATTTT.

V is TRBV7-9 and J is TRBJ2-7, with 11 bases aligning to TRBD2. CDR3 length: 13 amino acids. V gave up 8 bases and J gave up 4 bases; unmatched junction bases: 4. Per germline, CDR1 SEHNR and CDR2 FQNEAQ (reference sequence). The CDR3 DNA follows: TGTGCCAGCGAAACTAGCGGGAGATACGAGCAGTACGTC. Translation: CASETSGRYEQYV.

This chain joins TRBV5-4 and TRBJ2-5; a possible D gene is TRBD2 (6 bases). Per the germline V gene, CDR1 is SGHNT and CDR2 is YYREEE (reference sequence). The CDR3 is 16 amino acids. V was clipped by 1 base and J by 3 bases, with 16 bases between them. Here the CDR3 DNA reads TGTGCCAGCAGCTTGAAGGCGGGATGGTTAGAAGAGACCCAGTACTTC. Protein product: CASSLKAGWLEETQYF. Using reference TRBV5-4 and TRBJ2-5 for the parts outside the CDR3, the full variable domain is ETGVTQSPTHLIKTRGQQVTLRCSSQSGHNTVSWYQQALGQGPQFIFQYYREEENGRGNFPPRFSGLQFPNYSSELNVNALELDDSALYLCASSLKAGWLEETQYFGPGTRLLVL.

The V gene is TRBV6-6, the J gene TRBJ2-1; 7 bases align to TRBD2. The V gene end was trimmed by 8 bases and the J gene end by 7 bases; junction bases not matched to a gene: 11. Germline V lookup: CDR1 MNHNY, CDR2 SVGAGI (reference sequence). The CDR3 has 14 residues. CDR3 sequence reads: CASRGRETRNEQFF. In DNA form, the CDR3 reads TGTGCCAGCCGAGGGCGGGAGACCCGAAATGAGCAGTTCTTC.

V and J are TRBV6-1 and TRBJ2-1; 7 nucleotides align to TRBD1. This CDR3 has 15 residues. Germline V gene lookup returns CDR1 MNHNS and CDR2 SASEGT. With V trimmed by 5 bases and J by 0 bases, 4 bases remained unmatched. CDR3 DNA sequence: TGTGCCAGCAGTAAGGCAGGGGGCTCCTACAATGAGCAGTTCTTC. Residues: CASSKAGGSYNEQFF.

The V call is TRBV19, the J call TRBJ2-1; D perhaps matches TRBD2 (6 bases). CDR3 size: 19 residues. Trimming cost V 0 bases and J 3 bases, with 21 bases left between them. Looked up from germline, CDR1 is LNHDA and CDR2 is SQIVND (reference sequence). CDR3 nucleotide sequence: TGTGCCAGTAGTATAGATCTCGGGGCTAGCGTTCTTGTCTACAATGAGCAGTTCTTC. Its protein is CASSIDLGASVLVYNEQFF.

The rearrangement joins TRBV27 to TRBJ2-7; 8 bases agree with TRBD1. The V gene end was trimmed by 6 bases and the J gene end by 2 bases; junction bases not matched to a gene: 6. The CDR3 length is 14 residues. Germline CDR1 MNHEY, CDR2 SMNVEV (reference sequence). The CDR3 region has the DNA TGTGCCAGCAGCCCGACAGGGGACCCCTACGAGCAGTACGTC. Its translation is CASSPTGDPYEQYV.

The CDR3 region is CASSYGGSTDTQYF. The CDR3 DNA follows: TGTGCCAGCAGTTACGGCGGAAGCACAGATACGCAGTATTTT. This rearrangement joins TRBV6-5 to TRBJ2-3; D remains unclear. The CDR3 extends over 14 amino acids. Trimming removed 2 bases at V and 0 bases at J, with 6 bases between. Germline assignment: CDR1 MNHEY and CDR2 SVGAGI.

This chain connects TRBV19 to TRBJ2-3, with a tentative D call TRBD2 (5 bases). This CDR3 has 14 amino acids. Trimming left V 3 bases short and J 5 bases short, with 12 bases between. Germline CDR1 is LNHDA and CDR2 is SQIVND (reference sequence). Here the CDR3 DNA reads TGTGCCAGTAGTATTCATCTAGCAGGAGATACGCAGTATTTT. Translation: CASSIHLAGDTQYF.

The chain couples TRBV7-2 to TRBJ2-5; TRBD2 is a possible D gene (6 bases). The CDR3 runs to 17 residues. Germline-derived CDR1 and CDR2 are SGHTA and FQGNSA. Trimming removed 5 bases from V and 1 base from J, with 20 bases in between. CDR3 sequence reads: CASSPFGSGFTQETQYF. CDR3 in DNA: TGTGCCAGCAGCCCCTTCGGGAGCGGGTTTACCCAAGAGACCCAGTACTTC.

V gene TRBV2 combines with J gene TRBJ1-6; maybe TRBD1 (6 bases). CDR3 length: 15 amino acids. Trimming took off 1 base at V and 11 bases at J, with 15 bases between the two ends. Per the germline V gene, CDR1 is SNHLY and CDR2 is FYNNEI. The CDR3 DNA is TGTGCCAGCAGTGAAGGGGGAGGGACAACTACACCCCTCCACTTT. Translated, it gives CASSEGGGTTTPLHF.

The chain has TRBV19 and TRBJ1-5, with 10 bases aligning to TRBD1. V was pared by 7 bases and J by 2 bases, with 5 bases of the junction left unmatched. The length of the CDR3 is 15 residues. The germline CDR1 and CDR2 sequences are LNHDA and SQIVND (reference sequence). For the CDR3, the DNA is TGTGCCAGTACCCCCGGGACAGGGGGCAATCAGCCCCAGCATTTT. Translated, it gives CASTPGTGGNQPQHF.

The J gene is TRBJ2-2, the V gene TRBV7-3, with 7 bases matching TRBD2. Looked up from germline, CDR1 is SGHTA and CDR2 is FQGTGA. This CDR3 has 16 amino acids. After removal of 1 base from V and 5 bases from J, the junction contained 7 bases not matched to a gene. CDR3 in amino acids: CASSLSGRGGTGELFF. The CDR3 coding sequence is TGTGCCAGCAGCTTAAGCGGGAGAGGTGGAACCGGGGAGCTGTTTTTT.

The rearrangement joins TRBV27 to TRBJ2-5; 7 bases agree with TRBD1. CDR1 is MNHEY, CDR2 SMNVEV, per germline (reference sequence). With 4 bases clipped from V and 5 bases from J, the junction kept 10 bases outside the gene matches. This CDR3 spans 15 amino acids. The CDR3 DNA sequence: TGTGCCAGCAGTTCGACAGGGTTGCCCCACGAGACCCAGTACTTC. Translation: CASSSTGLPHETQYF.

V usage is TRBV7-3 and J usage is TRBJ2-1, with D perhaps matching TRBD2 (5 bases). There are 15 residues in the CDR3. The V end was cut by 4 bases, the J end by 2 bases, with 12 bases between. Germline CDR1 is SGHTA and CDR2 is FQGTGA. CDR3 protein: CASSSGLYPYNEQFF. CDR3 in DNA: TGTGCCAGCAGCTCAGGACTTTATCCCTACAATGAGCAGTTCTTC.

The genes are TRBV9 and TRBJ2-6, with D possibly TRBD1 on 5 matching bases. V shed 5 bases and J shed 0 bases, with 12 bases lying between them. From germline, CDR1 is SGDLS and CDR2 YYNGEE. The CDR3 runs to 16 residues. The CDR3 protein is CASSVLDSSGANVLTF. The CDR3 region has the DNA TGTGCCAGCAGTGTCCTTGACAGCTCTGGGGCCAACGTCCTGACTTTC.

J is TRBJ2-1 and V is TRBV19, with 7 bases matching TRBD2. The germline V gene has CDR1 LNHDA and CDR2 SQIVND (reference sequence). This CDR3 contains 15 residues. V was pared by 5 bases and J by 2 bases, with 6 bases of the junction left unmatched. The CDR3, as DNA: TGTGCCAGTAGTCCTAGCGGCAGGGCCTACAATGAGCAGTTCTTC. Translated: CASSPSGRAYNEQFF.

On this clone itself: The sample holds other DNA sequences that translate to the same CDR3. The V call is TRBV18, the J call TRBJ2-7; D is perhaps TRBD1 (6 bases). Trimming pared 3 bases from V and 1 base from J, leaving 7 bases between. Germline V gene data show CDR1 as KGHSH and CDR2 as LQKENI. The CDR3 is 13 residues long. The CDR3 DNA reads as TGTGCCAGCTCACCCGGGACATCCTACGAGCAGTACTTC. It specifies CASSPGTSYEQYF.

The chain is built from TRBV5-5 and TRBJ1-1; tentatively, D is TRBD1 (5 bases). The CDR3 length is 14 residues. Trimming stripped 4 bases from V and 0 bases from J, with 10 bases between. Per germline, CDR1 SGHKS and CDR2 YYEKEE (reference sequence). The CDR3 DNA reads TGTGCCAGCAGCCACGGAGGGGTGAACACTGAAGCTTTCTTT. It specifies CASSHGGVNTEAFF. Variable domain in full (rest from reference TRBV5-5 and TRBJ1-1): DAGVTQSPTHLIKTRGQQVTLRCSPISGHKSVSWYQQVLGQGPQFIFQYYEKEERGRGNFPDRFSARQFPNYSSELNVNALLLGDSALYLCASSHGGVNTEAFFGQGTRLTVV.